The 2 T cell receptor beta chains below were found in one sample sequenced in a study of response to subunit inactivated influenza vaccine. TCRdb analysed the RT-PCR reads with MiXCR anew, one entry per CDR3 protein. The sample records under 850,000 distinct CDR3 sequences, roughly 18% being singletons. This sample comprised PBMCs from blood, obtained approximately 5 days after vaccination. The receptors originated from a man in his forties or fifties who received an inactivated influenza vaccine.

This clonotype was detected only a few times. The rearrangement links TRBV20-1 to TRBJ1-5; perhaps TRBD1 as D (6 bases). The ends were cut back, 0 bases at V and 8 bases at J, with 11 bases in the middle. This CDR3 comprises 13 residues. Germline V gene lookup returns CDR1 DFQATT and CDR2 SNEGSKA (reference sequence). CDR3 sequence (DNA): TGCAGTGCTAGAGATGGGGGGCTTGAGCCCCAGCATTTT. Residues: CSARDGGLEPQHF.

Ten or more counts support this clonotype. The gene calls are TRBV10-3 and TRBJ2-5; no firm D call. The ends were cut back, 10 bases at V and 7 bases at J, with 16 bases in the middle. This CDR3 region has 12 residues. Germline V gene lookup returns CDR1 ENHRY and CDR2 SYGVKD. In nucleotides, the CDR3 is TGTGCCACTACCGGCGATAATTGGACCCAGTACTTC. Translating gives CATTGDNWTQYF.